The source of this T cell receptor beta chain is a study of response to subunit inactivated influenza vaccine. General study findings and limits: Authors suggested seasonal influenza vaccinations each recruit few new T cells.

To note about this clonotype: Its antigen is currently unknown.

One entry per CDR3 protein, called by TCRdb with MiXCR from the RT-PCR reads. The sample lists 550,000 to 800,000 distinct CDR3 sequences; approximately 15% were seen once. This clonotype was obtained from a man between 50 and 59 years old who received an inactivated influenza vaccine. Material: PBMCs from blood, obtained 14 days before vaccination.

The CDR3 protein is CASSQGGQYPRETQYF. The CDR3 DNA reads TGTGCCAGCAGCCAGGGGGGACAGTACCCAAGGGAGACCCAGTACTTC. The J gene is TRBJ2-5, the V gene TRBV3-1, with D maybe TRBD1 (7 bases). Germline values: CDR1 LGHDT, CDR2 YNNKEL (reference sequence). Trimming shortened V by 3 bases and J by 5 bases, and 19 bases separated the two germline ends. The CDR3 extends over 16 amino acids.